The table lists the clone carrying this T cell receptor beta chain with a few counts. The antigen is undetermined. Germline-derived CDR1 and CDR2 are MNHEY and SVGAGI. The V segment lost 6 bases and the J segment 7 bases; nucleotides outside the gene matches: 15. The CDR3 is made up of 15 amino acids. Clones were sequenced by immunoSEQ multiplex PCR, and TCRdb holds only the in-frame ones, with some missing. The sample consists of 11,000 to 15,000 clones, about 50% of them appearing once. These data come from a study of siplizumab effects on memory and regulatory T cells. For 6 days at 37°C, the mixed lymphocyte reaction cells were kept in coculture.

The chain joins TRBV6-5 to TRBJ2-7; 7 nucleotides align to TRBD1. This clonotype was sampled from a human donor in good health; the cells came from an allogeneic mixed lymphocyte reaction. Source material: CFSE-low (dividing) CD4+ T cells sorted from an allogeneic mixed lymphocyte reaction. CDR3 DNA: TGTGCCAGCAGATTCAACCATGACAGGGTGGGTGAGCAGTACTTC. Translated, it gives CASRFNHDRVGEQYF.